Shown below are 18 T cell receptor beta chains from a single sample sequenced in a study of Graves' ophthalmopathy and Graves' hyperthyroidism. Transcripts of RNA were the source for amplifying TCR beta CDR3 regions. First-round RT-PCR used HTBI primers; second-round multiplex PCR followed. TCRdb reprocessed the multiplex PCR reads with MiXCR, giving one entry per CDR3 protein. Of approximately 540,000 distinct CDR3 sequences listed, under 40% were seen once; the top ten hold 3.5% to 4.5%. Sequencing used peripheral blood or thyroid tissue (not recorded which). The receptor source for this set is an adult man with Graves' hyperthyroidism.

At least ten counts were recorded for this clonotype. CDR3 coding DNA: TGTGCCAGCAGTGATAGGGCAGGTGGGGACTATGGCTACACCTTC. It codes for CASSDRAGGDYGYTF. The chain links TRBV2 to TRBJ1-2; D remains unclear. CDR1 is SNHLY, CDR2 FYNNEI, per germline. This CDR3 comprises 15 residues. The V end was cut by 3 bases, the J end by 3 bases, with 14 bases between.

This chain connects TRBV7-3 to TRBJ2-7; D gene unclear. The DNA end lines up better with TRBJ2-1; the J call may be wrong. Germline loops: CDR1 SGHTA, CDR2 FQGTGA. This CDR3 contains 13 residues. CDR3 protein: CASSFSGFDEQFF. Here the CDR3 DNA reads TGTGCCAGCAGCTTTTCCGGGTTCGATGAGCAGTTCTTC.

At least ten counts were recorded for this clonotype. The chain recombines TRBV2 with TRBJ2-7, with TRBD2 matching over 9 bases. Unmatched junction bases numbered 9, after V lost 3 bases and J lost 6 bases. The CDR3 loop spans 15 amino acids. Germline CDR1 and CDR2: SNHLY and FYNNEI. The CDR3 region has the DNA TGTGCCAGCAGTGACGCCGGACTAGCGACCGCCGAGCAGTACTTC. Protein product: CASSDAGLATAEQYF. The full variable domain, in which reference TRBV2 and TRBJ2-7 provide the parts outside the CDR3, is EPEVTQTPSHQVTQMGQEVILRCVPISNHLYFYWYRQILGQKVEFLVSFYNNEISEKSEIFDDQFSVERPDGSNFTLKIRSTKLEDSAMYFCASSDAGLATAEQYFGPGTRLTVT.

Ten or more counts support this clonotype. The chain joins TRBV19 to TRBJ1-3; TRBD1 might be the D (5 bases). Germline V gives CDR1 LNHDA, CDR2 SQIVND (reference sequence). The CDR3 runs 15 residues. V was shortened by 9 bases and J by 0 bases, with 15 bases between the two germline ends. CDR3 sequence (DNA): TGTGCCAGCGACCGGGACGGCCGCTCTGGAAACACCATATATTTT. It is translated as CASDRDGRSGNTIYF.

The sample holds many counts of this clonotype. The J gene is TRBJ1-4, the V gene TRBV13; 7 nucleotides match TRBD1. This CDR3 contains 13 residues. V was clipped by 4 bases and J by 8 bases; unmatched bases: 4. In germline, CDR1 is PRHDT, CDR2 FYEKMQ (reference sequence). In nucleotides, the CDR3 is TGTGCCAGCAGCTGGACAGGACGGGAAAAACTGTTTTTT. Amino acid sequence: CASSWTGREKLFF.

Comments on this clonotype: The conserved closing phenylalanine or tryptophan is absent in this CDR3, likely reflecting a read error. CDR3 sequence reads: CSVELRDGVYGYTL. The CDR3 bases are TGCAGCGTTGAACTGCGTGACGGGGTATATGGCTACACCCTC. The chain has TRBV29-1 and TRBJ1-2; D not certain. The CDR3 has 14 amino acids. The germline V and J ends were trimmed by 2 bases and 5 bases, with 15 bases remaining between them. The V gene's germline CDR1 is SQVTM and CDR2 ANQGSEA.

This clonotype was found a few times. The rearrangement joins TRBV11-2 to TRBJ2-7; TRBD2 aligns across 10 bases. V shed 1 base, J shed 3 bases, and the junction held 9 bases outside the gene matches. The length of the CDR3 is 17 residues. Germline CDR1 reads SGHAT; CDR2 reads FQNNGV. The CDR3 DNA follows: TGTGCCAGCAGCTTAGGAAGTAGCGGGGGGCTGGGCTACGAGCAGTACTTC. Protein: CASSLGSSGGLGYEQYF.

This clonotype was found many times. The chain couples TRBV15 to TRBJ1-2; D is possibly TRBD1 (6 bases). CDR1 and CDR2 (germline): LNHNV, YYDKDF (reference sequence). This CDR3 is 17 amino acids long. V lost 0 bases, J lost 7 bases, and 21 bases lay in between. The CDR3 spells CATSRDHGVQGLAGYTF. The CDR3 DNA reads TGTGCCACCAGCAGAGACCACGGGGTACAGGGTTTAGCTGGCTACACCTTC.

On this clonotype: A much larger clone lies a single base off, so this may be a read error. The conserved phenylalanine or tryptophan is not found at the CDR3 terminus, so this likely reflects a read error. V is TRBV5-4 and J is TRBJ1-1; no definite D call. Germline V gene data show CDR1 as SGHNT and CDR2 as YYREEE (reference sequence). The CDR3 is 14 amino acids. Trimming left V 4 bases short and J 5 bases short, with 15 bases between. CDR3 nucleotides: TGTGCCAGCAGCCAGAACAGCCGAGGGACTGAAGCTTTCCTT. It translates to CASSQNSRGTEAFL.

This clonotype was detected many times. The V gene is TRBV7-9, the J gene TRBJ1-3, with unresolved D. Germline CDR1 reads SEHNR; CDR2 reads FQNEAQ (reference sequence). V was shortened by 5 bases and J by 4 bases, with 15 bases between the two germline ends. The CDR3 has 15 residues. In DNA form, the CDR3 reads TGTGCCAGCAGCCCGTTGGTGGCCGTCGGAAACACCATATATTTT. Amino acid sequence: CASSPLVAVGNTIYF.

This clonotype was recorded many times. The V and J genes are TRBV29-1 and TRBJ2-6, with D unresolved. CDR1 and CDR2 from the germline V gene are SQVTM and ANQGSEA. Between the trimmed V and J ends, which lost 0 bases and 0 bases, there was a span of 9 bases. The CDR3 extends over 16 amino acids. The CDR3 DNA sequence: TGCAGCGTTGAAGATCCCCAAAACTCTGGGGCCAACGTCCTGACTTTC. Amino acid sequence: CSVEDPQNSGANVLTF.

A word on this clonotype: A read error may explain this, as a much larger clone is one base away. V and J are TRBV5-1 and TRBJ1-2, with no clear D. This CDR3 has 14 residues. Deletions cut 2 bases from V and 13 bases from J, with 21 bases between. Germline loops: CDR1 SGHRS, CDR2 YFSETQ. In DNA, the CDR3 is TGCGCCAGCAGCTTACCACTCCGACGGGAAGAATCCACCTTC. Protein: CASSLPLRREESTF.

V gene TRBV4-1 combines with J gene TRBJ1-2; D gene ambiguous. Trimming removed 0 bases at V and 0 bases at J, with 11 bases between. The germline CDR1 and CDR2 sequences are MGHRA and YSYEKL. CDR3 length equals 16 residues. The CDR3 DNA is TGCGCCAGCAGCCAAGAAATTACGACGTCTAACTATGGCTACACCTTC. Encoded protein: CASSQEITTSNYGYTF.

This clonotype occurred many times. This chain connects TRBV11-2 to TRBJ2-7; 7 bases match TRBD1. CDR3 size: 14 residues. V lost 3 bases and J lost 2; bases outside the gene matches: 4. CDR1 SGHAT and CDR2 FQNNGV come from the germline V gene. As DNA, the CDR3 is TGTGCCAGCAGCTTGACAGGGCGCCCCTACGAGCAGTACTTC. It yields the protein CASSLTGRPYEQYF.

Many counts were recorded for this clonotype. This chain joins TRBV20-1 and TRBJ2-7; 7 bases map to TRBD1. CDR1 DFQATT and CDR2 SNEGSKA come from the germline V gene (reference sequence). The CDR3 covers 12 residues. Germline trimming cut 0 bases from V and 6 bases from J; bases unmatched to any gene: 2. The CDR3 region is CSAREQGREQYF. DNA for the CDR3: TGCAGTGCTAGAGAACAGGGGCGCGAGCAGTACTTC.

Worth noting for this clonotype: A read error may explain this, as a much larger clone is one base away. This chain connects TRBV6-9 to TRBJ2-7, with 7 bases aligning to TRBD1. CDR1 is MNHGY and CDR2 is SVAAGI in the germline V gene. The CDR3 length is 14 residues. The CDR3 sequence: CGSSAGTVAYEQYF. The CDR3 DNA reads TGTGGCAGCAGTGCCGGGACAGTCGCCTACGAGCAGTACTTC.

This chain connects TRBV6-5 to TRBJ1-1; D is unclear. V was cut by 1 base and J by 0 bases, with 3 bases left in between. The CDR3 sequence is 13 residues long. CDR1 is MNHEY, CDR2 SVGAGI, per germline. The CDR3 DNA reads TGTGCCAGCAGTTACTATTTGAACACTGAAGCTTTCTTT. Its protein is CASSYYLNTEAFF.

This clonotype was counted only a few times. CDR3 residues: CASSLGRGGGDYGYTF. CDR3 nucleotide sequence: TGTGCCAGCAGCTTAGGGCGGGGAGGGGGCGACTATGGCTACACCTTC. The chain couples TRBV7-9 to TRBJ1-2; 7 bases map to TRBD1. This CDR3 comprises 16 residues. V was clipped by 1 base and J by 3 bases; unmatched bases: 8. Germline V gives CDR1 SEHNR, CDR2 FQNEAQ (reference sequence).